Listed below are T cell receptor beta chains from one sample, sequenced in a study of cytomegalovirus exposure and HLA in healthy donors. Profiled with immunoSEQ multiplex PCR; TCRdb holds only in-frame clones, not every one. In the table there are tens of thousands of clones, 81% of which are singletons. Sequencing was done on a sample of PBMCs. The receptors come from a girl aged 2-10 years in good health and CMV-seropositive. CDR3s include the opening cysteine and the closing phenylalanine or tryptophan. The D gene is left open where the match is weak. Size tells how often a clone was seen (once, few, many) or the class of an expanded clone, and some rows leave it out.

d_call: TRBD1; j_call: TRBJ2-7; v_call: TRBV4-1; clone_size: once; cdr3_nt: TGCGCCAGCAGCCAAGACCCCACAGGGGTCCTCTCCTACGAGCAGTACTTC; cdr3_aa: CASSQDPTGVLSYEQYF
d_call: TRBD1; j_call: TRBJ1-1; v_call: TRBV6-1; clone_size: .; cdr3_nt: TGTGCCAGCAGTTCGGGACAGTTCACTGAAGCTTTCTTT; cdr3_aa: CASSSGQFTEAFF
d_call: TRBD2; j_call: TRBJ2-7; v_call: TRBV7-9; clone_size: once; cdr3_nt: TGTGCCAGCAGCTTACGTCCTAGCGGCCCCTACGAGCAGTACTTC; cdr3_aa: CASSLRPSGPYEQYF
d_call: TRBD2; j_call: TRBJ2-3; v_call: TRBV10-3; clone_size: few; cdr3_nt: TGTGCCATCAGTGAAAGCGGGGGCACAGATACGCAGTATTTT; cdr3_aa: CAISESGGTDTQYF
d_call: .; j_call: TRBJ1-1; v_call: TRBV6-6; clone_size: .; cdr3_nt: TGTGCCAGCAGCCCAATGAGTACTGAAGCTTTCTTT; cdr3_aa: CASSPMSTEAFF
d_call: .; j_call: TRBJ2-2; v_call: TRBV29-1; clone_size: .; cdr3_nt: TGCAGCGTTGGTGTCCTCACCGGGGAGCTGTTTTTT; cdr3_aa: CSVGVLTGELFF
d_call: .; j_call: TRBJ1-4; v_call: TRBV19; clone_size: few; cdr3_nt: TGTGCCAGTAGTATTCGTCCCGACTGGGAGAATGAAAAACTGTTTTTT; cdr3_aa: CASSIRPDWENEKLFF
d_call: TRBD1; j_call: TRBJ1-1; v_call: TRBV11-3; clone_size: .; cdr3_nt: TGTGCCAGCAGCCACGAGACAGGGTCTGAAGCTTTCTTT; cdr3_aa: CASSHETGSEAFF
d_call: .; j_call: TRBJ2-7; v_call: TRBV6-1; clone_size: .; cdr3_nt: TGTGCCAGCAGTGGGAGTTTTGCCTACGAGCAGTACTTC; cdr3_aa: CASSGSFAYEQYF
d_call: .; j_call: TRBJ2-7; v_call: TRBV27; clone_size: .; cdr3_nt: TGTGCCAGCAGTCCCCGGGGTGGGTACGAGCAGTACTTC; cdr3_aa: CASSPRGGYEQYF
d_call: .; j_call: TRBJ2-3; v_call: TRBV25-1; clone_size: once; cdr3_nt: TGTGCCAGCAGTGAAAGTAGAGGACAGACAACAGATACGCAGTATTTT; cdr3_aa: CASSESRGQTTDTQYF
d_call: .; j_call: TRBJ1-5; v_call: TRBV28; clone_size: .; cdr3_nt: TGTGCCAGCAGTTTCGACGGGAATCAGCCCCAGCATTTT; cdr3_aa: CASSFDGNQPQHF
d_call: TRBD2; j_call: TRBJ2-1; v_call: TRBV27; clone_size: few; cdr3_nt: TGTGCCAGCAGCCGAGGGACTAGCGGGAGATTGAGGGTAAGGTTCTTC; cdr3_aa: CASSRGTSGRLRVRFF
d_call: TRBD2; j_call: TRBJ2-5; v_call: TRBV29-1; clone_size: .; cdr3_nt: TGCAGCGTTGAGGTAGCGGGAGCCAGAGGAGAGACCCAGTACTTC; cdr3_aa: CSVEVAGARGETQYF
d_call: TRBD1; j_call: TRBJ2-6; v_call: TRBV11-3; clone_size: .; cdr3_nt: TGTGCCAGCAGCGCCGGGACAGGGGACTCTGGGGCCAACGTCCTGACTTTC; cdr3_aa: CASSAGTGDSGANVLTF
d_call: .; j_call: TRBJ1-5; v_call: TRBV27; clone_size: .; cdr3_nt: TGTGCCAGCACCAGGAGGGGTAGCAATCAGCCCCAGCATTTT; cdr3_aa: CASTRRGSNQPQHF
d_call: TRBD2; j_call: TRBJ2-1; v_call: TRBV5-1; clone_size: .; cdr3_nt: TGCGCCAGCAGCTCTAGCGGGAATAGCTACAATGAGCAGTTCTTC; cdr3_aa: CASSSSGNSYNEQFF
d_call: .; j_call: TRBJ2-5; v_call: TRBV29-1; clone_size: .; cdr3_nt: TGCAGCGTTGGACGCTCGGGGGAGACCCAGTACTTC; cdr3_aa: CSVGRSGETQYF
d_call: TRBD2; j_call: TRBJ2-2; v_call: TRBV2; clone_size: few; cdr3_nt: TGTGCCAGCAGCAGACTAGCGGGAGGTTCCGGGGAGCTGTTTTTT; cdr3_aa: CASSRLAGGSGELFF
d_call: .; j_call: TRBJ1-3; v_call: TRBV28; clone_size: .; cdr3_nt: TGTGCCAGCAGGGACCCAGGGCCCACTGGAAACACCATATATTTT; cdr3_aa: CASRDPGPTGNTIYF
d_call: TRBD1; j_call: TRBJ2-7; v_call: TRBV6-5; clone_size: .; cdr3_nt: TGTGCCAGCAGTTACTCTTCACAGGGGCACTACGAGCAGTACTTC; cdr3_aa: CASSYSSQGHYEQYF
d_call: .; j_call: TRBJ2-1; v_call: TRBV6-5; clone_size: .; cdr3_nt: TGTGCCAGCAGTTACTCGAGATACAATGAGCAGTTCTTC; cdr3_aa: CASSYSRYNEQFF
d_call: .; j_call: TRBJ1-1; v_call: TRBV7-9; clone_size: .; cdr3_nt: TGTGCCAGCAGCTTTGACAAGAACACTGAAGCTTTCTTT; cdr3_aa: CASSFDKNTEAFF
d_call: TRBD1; j_call: TRBJ1-1; v_call: TRBV2; clone_size: .; cdr3_nt: TGTGCCAGCACCGAGGACAGGGGGACGTCGGCTTTCTTT; cdr3_aa: CASTEDRGTSAFF
d_call: .; j_call: TRBJ1-1; v_call: TRBV6-6; clone_size: .; cdr3_nt: TGTGCCAGCCTGAGGCGGGACCTGAACACTGAAGCTTTCTTT; cdr3_aa: CASLRRDLNTEAFF
d_call: .; j_call: TRBJ2-2; v_call: TRBV10-3; clone_size: once; cdr3_nt: TGTGCCATCAGGGAACTAAGGGGTAACACCGGGGAGCTGTTTTTT; cdr3_aa: CAIRELRGNTGELFF